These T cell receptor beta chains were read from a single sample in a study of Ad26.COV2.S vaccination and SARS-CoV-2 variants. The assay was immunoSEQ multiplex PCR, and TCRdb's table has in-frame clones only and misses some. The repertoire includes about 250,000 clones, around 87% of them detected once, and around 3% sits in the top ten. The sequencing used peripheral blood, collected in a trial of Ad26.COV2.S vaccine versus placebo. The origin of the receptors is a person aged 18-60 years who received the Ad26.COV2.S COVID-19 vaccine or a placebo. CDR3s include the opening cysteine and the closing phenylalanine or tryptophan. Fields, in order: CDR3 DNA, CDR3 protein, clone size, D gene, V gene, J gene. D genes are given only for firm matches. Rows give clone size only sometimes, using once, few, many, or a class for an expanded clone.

TGTGCCAGCAGCCAAGATATCGGGACAGGGGCCTACGAGCAGTACTTC	CASSQDIGTGAYEQYF	few	TRBD1	TRBV4-2	TRBJ2-7
TGTGCCAGTAGTGTGGGGGCGGGGGTCTATGGCTACACCTTC	CASSVGAGVYGYTF	.	.	TRBV19	TRBJ1-2
TGTGCCAGCAGCTCGAAGGGAGCAGGACCCAACACTGAAGCTTTCTTT	CASSSKGAGPNTEAFF	.	.	TRBV27	TRBJ1-1
TGTGCCAGCAGCTTACGCCCTGAAGCTTTCTTT	CASSLRPEAFF	.	.	TRBV7-9	TRBJ1-1
TGTGCCACCAGTGAAACCGGGACTAGCGGGAGGGCCCTCGGAGGAGATACGCAGTATTTT	CATSETGTSGRALGGDTQYF	.	TRBD2	TRBV24-1	TRBJ2-3
TGTGCCAGCAGCTTTGAGCGGGGGCTTTCCACAGATACGCAGTATTTT	CASSFERGLSTDTQYF	.	TRBD2	TRBV5-5	TRBJ2-3
TGTGCCAGCCGCCCCCAACAGGTCCGCCGCACAGATACGCAGTATTTT	CASRPQQVRRTDTQYF	.	.	TRBV5-4	TRBJ2-3
TGTGCCAGCAGACAAACCTGGACAGGGACGGGGGATACGCAGTATTTT	CASRQTWTGTGDTQYF	few	TRBD1	TRBV7-8	TRBJ2-3
TGTGCCAGCAGCTTACGTGTAGGTCCCGTCACAGATACGCAGTATTTT	CASSLRVGPVTDTQYF	many	.	TRBV7-8	TRBJ2-3
TGTGCCAGCAGCCCTTGGGAAGCTCAAGAGACCCAGTACTTC	CASSPWEAQETQYF	.	.	TRBV7-8	TRBJ2-5
TGTGCCAGCAGCCAAGATCTAGCGGGAGCGGTCTACAATGAGCAGTTCTTC	CASSQDLAGAVYNEQFF	.	TRBD2	TRBV4-2	TRBJ2-1